This passage covers 14 T cell receptor beta chains from one sample sequenced in a study of T cells in Graves' hyperthyroidism and ophthalmopathy. What was amplified from RNA transcripts were TCR beta CDR3 regions. Initially, a first-round RT-PCR of the TCR CDR3 employed the HTBI primer set. TCRdb passed the multiplex PCR reads through MiXCR, listing each CDR3 protein once. In the table there are 550,000 to 700,000 distinct CDR3 sequences, approximately 44% of which are singletons. Source material: peripheral blood or thyroid tissue (not recorded which). The receptors shown here come from an adult woman with Graves' disease, either hyperthyroidism or ophthalmopathy (not recorded which).

This clonotype was seen at least ten times. The rearrangement joins TRBV6-6 to TRBJ1-1; D is uncertain. Trimming removed 5 bases from V and 5 bases from J, with 15 bases in between. This CDR3 is 14 amino acids long. Germline V gene data show CDR1 as MNHNY and CDR2 as SVGAGI (reference sequence). The CDR3 DNA reads as TGTGCCAGCAGTCCCCTGAGGTTTGAAACTGAAGCTTTCTTT. Translated, it gives CASSPLRFETEAFF.

This clonotype showed up many times. The gene calls are TRBV6-1 and TRBJ1-2; 7 bases line up with TRBD1. CDR1 and CDR2 from the germline V gene are MNHNS and SASEGT. The CDR3 is made up of 18 amino acids. The V gene end was trimmed by 3 bases and the J gene end by 2 bases; junction bases not matched to a gene: 15. The CDR3 is CASSEDYSTGAPNYGYTF. The CDR3 bases are TGTGCCAGCAGTGAGGACTACTCCACAGGGGCCCCAAACTATGGCTACACCTTC.

The rearrangement links TRBV12-3 or TRBV12-4 to TRBJ2-7; TRBD1 agrees at 8 bases. The CDR3 contains 14 residues. The junction had 5 bases not matched to a gene; V was cut back by 5 bases and J by 2 bases. CDR3 nucleotides: TGTGCCAGCAGTACCTGGACAGGGACCTACGAGCAGTACTTC. Translated, it gives CASSTWTGTYEQYF.

This clonotype was observed a handful of times. The chain employs TRBV7-2 and TRBJ2-4; 7 nucleotides align to TRBD2. The V gene's germline CDR1 is SGHTA and CDR2 FQGNSA. The CDR3 covers 17 residues. With 5 bases clipped from V and 6 bases from J, the junction kept 16 bases outside the gene matches. The chain's CDR3 is CASSTPPGAGRGNIQYF. The CDR3 DNA reads as TGTGCCAGCAGCACCCCTCCGGGAGCGGGAAGGGGAAACATTCAGTACTTC.

The chain recombines TRBV5-1 with TRBJ2-6; D ambiguous. This CDR3 has 16 residues. V lost 4 bases, J lost 0 bases, and 11 bases lay in between. Per the germline V gene, CDR1 is SGHRS and CDR2 is YFSETQ. CDR3: CASSEGPSSGANVLTF. In DNA, the CDR3 is TGCGCCAGCAGCGAAGGGCCTAGCTCTGGGGCCAACGTCCTGACTTTC.

Points on this clonotype: A much larger clone sits a single nucleotide away, making a read error possible. This chain uses TRBV4-1 with TRBJ1-1; possible D gene TRBD1, 5 bases. CDR1 and CDR2 from the germline V gene are MGHRA and YSYEKL. The CDR3 length is 16 residues. The CDR3 DNA sequence: TGCGCCAGCACCTTCGGGGGTGTAGTAATGCACACTGAAGCTTTATTT. Translation: CASTFGGVVMHTEALF.

This clonotype was found many times. The rearrangement joins TRBV5-1 to TRBJ2-7, with 8 bases matching TRBD2. Germline V gives CDR1 SGHRS, CDR2 YFSETQ. The CDR3 has 15 amino acids. Germline trimming cut 2 bases from V and 3 bases from J; bases unmatched to any gene: 7. DNA for the CDR3: TGCGCCAGCAGCTTTACCAGCGGGAGAGGCTACGAGCAGTACTTC. Its protein is CASSFTSGRGYEQYF.

This clonotype was observed at least ten times. This chain connects TRBV7-8 to TRBJ2-7, with D perhaps matching TRBD1 or TRBD2 (5 bases each). This CDR3 spans 17 amino acids. The germline V gene encodes CDR1 SGHVS and CDR2 FQNEAQ. V was pared by 6 bases and J by 5 bases, with 26 bases between. The CDR3 here is CASRERYPGPLRDEQYF. Written as DNA, the CDR3 is TGTGCCAGCAGAGAAAGATACCCGGGACCCCTAAGAGACGAGCAGTACTTC.

Ten or more counts support this clonotype. One end of the junction varies from germline; a read error may be responsible. This chain links TRBV5-1 with TRBJ2-5; D is unclear. This CDR3 comprises 14 residues. Germline V lookup: CDR1 SGHRS, CDR2 YFSETQ. CDR3 bases: TGTGCCAGCAGCTTGGGCGGTTTGGAGGAGACCCAGTACTTC. Translated: CASSLGGLEETQYF. The full variable domain, rest sourced from reference TRBV5-1 and TRBJ2-5, is KAGVTQTPRYLIKTRGQQVTLSCSPISGHRSVSWYQQTPGQGLQFLFEYFSETQRNKGNFPGRFSGRQFSNSRSEMNVSTLELGDSALYLCASSLGGLEETQYFGPGTRLLVL.

This clonotype was picked up many times. The CDR3 bases are TGCAGCGTCCAAGGGGGGGTCTATGGCTACACCTTC. Its translation: CSVQGGVYGYTF. This chain connects TRBV29-1 to TRBJ1-2; tentative D call: TRBD1 (6 bases). Germline CDR1 and CDR2: SQVTM and ANQGSEA. The V gene lost 6 bases and the J gene lost 4 bases, with 12 bases spanning the gap. This CDR3 has 12 residues.

The chain links TRBV7-9 to TRBJ2-5, with D perhaps matching TRBD1 (5 bases). The CDR3 contains 15 residues. Germline V gene data show CDR1 as SEHNR and CDR2 as FQNEAQ (reference sequence). V lost 5 bases and J lost 1, with 14 bases in between. CDR3 sequence: CASSQGVGPQETQYF. The CDR3 nucleotides read TGTGCCAGCAGCCAAGGTGTGGGGCCCCAAGAGACCCAGTACTTC.

Ten or more counts support this clonotype. The chain combines TRBV7-8 with TRBJ2-7; D might be TRBD1 (5 bases). V gave up 1 base and J gave up 4 bases, with 8 bases separating them. Per germline, CDR1 SGHVS and CDR2 FQNEAQ. CDR3 length: 13 residues. The CDR3 DNA is TGTGCCAGCAGCTTAGAACAGGTATACGAGCAGTACTTC. It translates to CASSLEQVYEQYF.

The chain has TRBV2 and TRBJ1-6; a weak D match, TRBD1 (6 bases). There are 15 residues in the CDR3. V was shortened by 2 bases and J by 5 bases, with 10 bases between the two germline ends. Germline lookup yields CDR1 SNHLY and CDR2 FYNNEI. Written as DNA, the CDR3 is TGTGCCAGCAGTGAACAGGGGAGCCATAATTCACCCCTCCACTTT. Amino acid sequence: CASSEQGSHNSPLHF.

Details on this clonotype: Sequence at one end of the junction differs from germline and may be a read error. This chain uses TRBV14 with TRBJ2-7; 7 nucleotides match TRBD1. Germline loops: CDR1 SGHDN, CDR2 FVKESK. This CDR3 has 16 residues. CDR3 residues: CASSQHDRDYSYGQYF. CDR3 sequence (DNA): TGTGCCAGCAGCCAACATGACAGGGATTATTCCTACGGGCAGTACTTC.